The rows below give T cell receptor beta chains drawn from one sample of a study of T cell responses to AZD1222 COVID-19 vaccine. TCRdb's copy holds only in-frame clones and misses some; the assay was immunoSEQ multiplex PCR. This sample yields about 77,000 clones, of which under 95% are seen a single time; around 5.1% belongs to the top ten. Sequences were derived from peripheral blood, sampled 28 days after the second AZD1222 dose. The receptors shown here come from an adult who received the AZD1222 COVID-19 vaccine. Both conserved end residues are part of each CDR3. A D gene is named only where the DNA matches it firmly. Expanded clones get a size class; other rows say once, few or many, or leave the size out.

>TRBJ2-5|.|.|TRBV4-2
CASSPVAGFEGETQYF
TGTGCCAGCAGCCCGGTTGCGGGCTTCGAAGGGGAGACCCAGTACTTC
>TRBJ1-5|.|.|TRBV27
CASSPQAWNQPQHF
TGTGCCAGCAGTCCCCAGGCTTGGAATCAGCCCCAGCATTTT
>TRBJ1-2|TRBD1|.|TRBV18
CASSPTPLEDRGYGYTF
TGTGCCAGCTCACCGACTCCCCTCGAGGACAGGGGCTATGGCTACACCTTC
>TRBJ2-7|TRBD2|.|TRBV7-3
CASSASGSYEQYF
TGTGCCAGCAGCGCTAGCGGGTCCTACGAGCAGTACTTC
>TRBJ2-2|.|.|TRBV5-1
CASSLIGGDTGELFF
TGCGCCAGCAGCTTGATTGGGGGTGACACCGGGGAGCTGTTTTTT
>TRBJ1-6|.|.|TRBV30
CAWSLERHSPLHF
TGTGCCTGGAGTTTAGAGAGGCATTCACCCCTCCACTTT
>TRBJ1-2|.|.|TRBV19
CASMRYNYGYTF
TGTGCCAGTATGAGATATAACTATGGCTACACCTTC
>TRBJ2-1|.|.|TRBV7-9
CASSSSNNEQFF
TGTGCCAGCAGCTCCAGTAATAATGAGCAGTTCTTC
>TRBJ2-3|.|.|TRBV10-1
CASSESFRRSTDTQYF
TGCGCCAGCAGTGAGTCGTTTCGCCGAAGCACAGATACGCAGTATTTT
>TRBJ2-7|TRBD2|.|TRBV30
CAWSVPTSGTFYEQYF
TGTGCCTGGAGTGTACCAACTAGCGGGACCTTCTACGAGCAGTACTTC
>TRBJ2-1|.|once|TRBV12-3/TRBV12-4
CASSLGVRNEQFF
TGTGCCAGCAGTTTGGGGGTAAGGAATGAGCAGTTCTTC
>TRBJ2-5|TRBD1|.|TRBV7-9
CASSSPNQGAQYF
TGTGCCAGCAGCTCTCCCAACCAGGGGGCCCAGTACTTC
>TRBJ2-7|TRBD1|.|TRBV4-1
CASSQPGQGSYEQYF
TGCGCCAGCAGCCAACCGGGACAGGGCTCCTACGAGCAGTACTTC
>TRBJ2-1|.|.|TRBV6-4
CASSDRPSRGSYNEQFF
TGTGCCAGCAGTGACCGACCGAGTCGGGGCTCCTACAATGAGCAGTTCTTC
>TRBJ1-4|.|.|TRBV3-1/TRBV3-2
CASSRSGTNEKLFF
TGTGCCAGCAGCCGGTCAGGAACTAATGAAAAACTGTTTTTT
>TRBJ2-2|TRBD1|.|TRBV9
CASSWGQGNTGELFF
TGTGCCAGCAGCTGGGGACAGGGAAACACCGGGGAGCTGTTTTTT
>TRBJ1-2|.|.|TRBV19
CASSAPGGPNLNGYTF
TGTGCCAGTAGTGCCCCGGGGGGCCCCAACCTGAATGGCTACACCTTC
>TRBJ1-2|TRBD1|.|TRBV5-1
CASSLSGQGAGGYTF
TGCGCCAGCAGCTTGTCGGGACAGGGGGCCGGTGGCTACACCTTC
>TRBJ1-5|.|.|TRBV19
CASKGNREVLQPQHF
TGTGCCAGTAAAGGGAACAGGGAGGTACTCCAGCCCCAGCATTTT
>TRBJ2-5|.|.|TRBV28
CASSLGQWETQYF
TGTGCCAGCAGTTTAGGACAGTGGGAGACCCAGTACTTC
>TRBJ1-1|TRBD1|.|TRBV30
CACDRDRGPMNTEAFF
TGTGCCTGTGACCGGGACAGGGGACCCATGAACACTGAAGCTTTCTTT
>TRBJ2-7|TRBD1|.|TRBV14
CASSQISGGKTYF
TGTGCCAGCAGCCAAATATCAGGGGGCAAAACGTACTTC
>TRBJ1-5|.|.|TRBV19
CASSEGGASQPQHF
TGTGCCAGTAGCGAAGGCGGGGCAAGTCAGCCCCAGCATTTT
>TRBJ1-2|TRBD1|.|TRBV5-6
CASSLQGAYYGYTF
TGTGCCAGCAGCTTACAGGGGGCTTACTATGGCTACACCTTC
>TRBJ1-1|.|.|TRBV7-2
CASSFFGVNTEAFF
TGTGCCAGCAGCTTTTTTGGGGTGAACACTGAAGCTTTCTTT
>TRBJ2-7|.|.|TRBV10-3
CAISGGVPYEQYF
TGTGCCATCAGTGGAGGAGTTCCCTACGAGCAGTACTTC
>TRBJ2-2|.|.|TRBV5-1
CASSSTERTGELFF
TGCGCCAGCAGCTCGACGGAGAGAACCGGGGAGCTGTTTTTT
>TRBJ1-1|.|.|TRBV7-2
CASSLASKGATEAFF
TGTGCCAGCAGCTTGGCGTCGAAAGGTGCCACTGAAGCTTTCTTT
>TRBJ2-2|TRBD1|few|TRBV6-4
CASSEDRGTNTGELFF
TGTGCCAGCAGTGAAGACAGGGGGACCAACACCGGGGAGCTGTTTTTT